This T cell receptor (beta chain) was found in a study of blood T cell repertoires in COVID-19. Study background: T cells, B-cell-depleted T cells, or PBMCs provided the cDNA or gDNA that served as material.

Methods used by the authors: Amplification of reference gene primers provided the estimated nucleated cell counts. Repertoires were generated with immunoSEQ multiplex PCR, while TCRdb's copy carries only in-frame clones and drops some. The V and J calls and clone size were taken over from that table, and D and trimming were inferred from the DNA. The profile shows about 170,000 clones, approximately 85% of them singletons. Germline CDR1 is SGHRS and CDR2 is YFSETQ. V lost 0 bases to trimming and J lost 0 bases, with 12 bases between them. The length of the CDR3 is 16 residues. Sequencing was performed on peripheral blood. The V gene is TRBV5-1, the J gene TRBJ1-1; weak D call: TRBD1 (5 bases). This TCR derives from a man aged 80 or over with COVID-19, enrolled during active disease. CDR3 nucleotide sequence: TGCGCCAGCAGCTTGGAGTCAGGGAACATGAACACTGAAGCTTTCTTT. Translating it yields CASSLESGNMNTEAFF.